This TCR beta chain is from a study of blood T cell repertoires in COVID-19. Study context: Sources were T cells, B-cell-depleted T cells, or PBMCs; the material itself was cDNA or gDNA.

Original processing notes: By means of reference gene primer amplification, nucleated cell counts were estimated. Here immunoSEQ multiplex PCR was the method, and the copy in TCRdb shows in-frame clones only, minus some. That table furnishes V, J and clone size, whereas the DNA furnished D and trimming. The sample yields fewer than 350,000 clones, more than 75% seen once. J lost 5 bases, V lost 4 bases, and 11 bases had no gene match. This CDR3 contains 16 residues. From germline, CDR1 is SGHRS and CDR2 YFSETQ. The TCR was taken from an older woman in a cohort exposed to, infected with or recovered from COVID-19 (not recorded which). This chain connects TRBV5-1 to TRBJ2-5; 10 bases line up with TRBD2. The sample taken for sequencing was PBMCs or T cells enriched from blood (not recorded which). CDR3 sequence reads: CASSSQGSGREETQYF. CDR3 nucleotide sequence: TGCGCCAGCAGCAGCCAAGGGAGCGGGAGGGAGGAGACCCAGTACTTC.